This T cell receptor beta chain was sequenced for a study of molecular identifiers for immune sequencing clone quantification. Study results and limitations: Reportedly, one cell's Jurkat TCR RNA was detected within one million naive CD8 cells.

In its sample, this clonotype was seen a few times. Its antigen is not identified. MiXCR, run by TCRdb on the PCR reads, gives a single entry per CDR3 protein. This sample yields hundreds of thousands of distinct CDR3 sequences, of which about a fifth are seen a single time; 0.81% belongs to the top ten. Material for sequencing was naive CD8+ T cells from blood, with Jurkat cell RNA spiked in. Indicated subset: FACS-sorted CD8+CD4-CCR7+CD45RA+ naive T cells. This sequence was found in a human donor in good health. Some libraries in this study had Jurkat cell RNA spiked in.

CDR3 sequence (DNA): TGTGCCAGCAGCTCATACAGGGCTATAAGCTCCTACAATGAGCAGTTCTTC. Amino acids: CASSSYRAISSYNEQFF. The chain combines TRBV7-9 with TRBJ2-1; D perhaps matches TRBD1 (6 bases). From germline, CDR1 is SEHNR and CDR2 FQNEAQ (reference sequence). Trimming shortened V by 4 bases and J by 0 bases, and 16 bases separated the two germline ends. The CDR3 is 17 amino acids.